This T cell receptor beta chain comes out of a study of T-cell reconstitution after alpha-beta-depleted transplantation in children. Regarding the study as a whole: Newly produced T cells mostly provided counts and TCRbeta diversity after one year, as hyperexpanded clones declined. It was surviving recipient T cells and thymic progenitors that gave some patients high TCRbeta diversity at day 60. As was reported, about two months after transplant, alpha-beta T cells came from several hundred expanded graft clones.

With respect to this clonotype: Its matching antigen is unknown.

The CDR3 runs to 16 residues. Germline V gives CDR1 SGHNT, CDR2 YYREEE (reference sequence). The germline V and J ends were trimmed by 0 bases and 3 bases, with 12 bases remaining between them. Unique molecular identifiers were used to barcode this TCRbeta library. TCRdb ran MiXCR on the PCR reads and lists one entry per CDR3 protein. The top ten hold 0.75% to 0.85% of the sample, which has approximately 630,000 distinct CDR3 sequences, around 14% seen once. This sequence was found in a girl aged 2 to 9 with congenital amegakaryocytic thrombocytopenia, due to receive a stem cell transplant. This sample comprised PBMCs, obtained before TCRalphabeta/CD19-depleted stem cell transplant. V is TRBV5-4 and J is TRBJ2-2; possible D gene TRBD1, 6 bases. The CDR3 DNA reads as TGTGCCAGCAGCTTGGCCCAGGGGCTATACACCGGGGAGCTGTTTTTT. Protein product: CASSLAQGLYTGELFF.